The rows below give T cell receptor beta chains drawn from one sample of a study of regulatory T cells in long-lasting Graves disease. Via MiXCR, TCRdb re-called the multiplex PCR reads, giving one row per CDR3 protein. The table lists about 470,000 distinct CDR3 sequences, 15% of them singletons. Another study also made use of these data, one on T cells in Graves' hyperthyroidism and ophthalmopathy.

The sample consisted of peripheral blood mononuclear cells (PBMCs), taken at new diagnosis, from a patient treated with antithyroid drugs. The receptors stem from a woman in her thirties with Graves disease. The CDR3 runs from the conserved cysteine through the conserved F or W. The D gene is left open where the match is weak. Size is stated for part of the rows, as once, few or many counts, or as a class when the clone is expanded.

CDR3nt	CDR3aa	abundance	d_gene	v_gene	j_gene
TGTGCCAGCAGAACAGGTTCGGGCACCGGGGAGCTGTTTTTT	CASRTGSGTGELFF	-	-	TRBV12-3/TRBV12-4	TRBJ2-2
TGTGCCAGCAGCCCTCTAAACAGGGGTGATCCTTTGGATAAGCAGTTCTTC	CASSPLNRGDPLDKQFF	few	TRBD1	TRBV7-3	TRBJ2-1
TGTGCCAGCAGCGTAGGGGGAGATACGCAGTATTTT	CASSVGGDTQYF	many	-	TRBV9	TRBJ2-3
TGTGCCAGTAGTATGAGATCGGGCAATCAGCCCCAGCATTTT	CASSMRSGNQPQHF	few	-	TRBV19	TRBJ1-5
TGTGCCAGCAGCCAACCACTAGCGGGGTTACTCGGCGACGAGCAGTACTTC	CASSQPLAGLLGDEQYF	-	TRBD2	TRBV4-2	TRBJ2-7
TGTGCCACCCAACAAGAGGGCAATCAGCCCCAGCATTTT	CATQQEGNQPQHF	many	-	TRBV24-1	TRBJ1-5
TGCGCCAGCAGCTTGGGCCAGCTTTACTATGGCTACACCTTC	CASSLGQLYYGYTF	many	-	TRBV5-1	TRBJ1-2
TGTGCCACCTCGTTGGGGTACGGGAGCGCCTACGAGCAGTACTTC	CATSLGYGSAYEQYF	many	-	TRBV28	TRBJ2-7
TGTGCCAGCAGTGACGGGACAGACAGCAATCAGCCCCAGCATTTT	CASSDGTDSNQPQHF	few	TRBD1	TRBV25-1	TRBJ1-5
TGTGCCAGTAGTATAGCCCCGAATAACCGAGCGGGAGCCAAAAACATTCAGTACTTC	CASSIAPNNRAGAKNIQYF	few	-	TRBV19	TRBJ2-4
TGTGCCAGCAGTTACGAGCGGGGACGACAAGAGACCCAGTACTTC	CASSYERGRQETQYF	-	TRBD2	TRBV6-5	TRBJ2-5
TGTGCCAGCAGCGGCGGCCTGGTGCCCGCCGGGGAGCTGTTTTTT	CASSGGLVPAGELFF	few	-	TRBV9	TRBJ2-2
TGCAGTGCTAGAAGGACGGTCTCTGGAAACACCATATATTTT	CSARRTVSGNTIYF	-	-	TRBV20-1	TRBJ1-3
TGTGCCACCAGCAAACAGGGAGGGGGTGGCTACACCTTC	CATSKQGGGGYTF	many	-	TRBV15	TRBJ1-2
TGTGCCAGCAGTTTATGGGGGACGGCCTATGGCTACACCTTC	CASSLWGTAYGYTF	many	-	TRBV28	TRBJ1-2
TGTGCCAGTAGTATCCTTAGCCTGGGCGGGGAGCTGTTTTTT	CASSILSLGGELFF	-	-	TRBV19	TRBJ2-2
TGTGCCAGCAGGACAGGGGGACCGGGCTACACCTTC	CASRTGGPGYTF	few	TRBD1	TRBV6-1	TRBJ1-2
TGTGCCATCCGTAGCGGGCAAAACACCGGGGAGCTGTTTTTT	CAIRSGQNTGELFF	many	TRBD2	TRBV10-3	TRBJ2-2
TGTGCCAGCAGTTCCGAGCCGGGACAGGGGTATGGCTACACCTTC	CASSSEPGQGYGYTF	many	TRBD1	TRBV27	TRBJ1-2
TGTGCCAGCAGTGGTGACGGCCCAGAGCAGTTCTTC	CASSGDGPEQFF	-	-	TRBV2	TRBJ2-1
TGTGCCATCAGTGAGTTTACTACCAACCAAGAGACCCAGTACTTC	CAISEFTTNQETQYF	many	-	TRBV10-3	TRBJ2-5
TGCAGTGCTAATAGCGGATCCTACAATGAGCAGTTCTTC	CSANSGSYNEQFF	many	-	TRBV20-1	TRBJ2-1
TGTGCCAGCAGCCCTAGGGGTTCGGAAGGCTACACCTTC	CASSPRGSEGYTF	-	-	TRBV4-2	TRBJ1-2
TGTGCCAGCCAGGGGGGAGACTACAATGAGCAGTTCTTC	CASQGGDYNEQFF	many	-	TRBV6-2/TRBV6-3	TRBJ2-1
TGTGCCAGCAGCGGAACAAGGAACGAGCAGTACTTC	CASSGTRNEQYF	many	-	TRBV5-6	TRBJ2-7
TGTGCCTGGAGCGGACAGGAGCAAGAGACCCAGTACTTC	CAWSGQEQETQYF	many	TRBD1	TRBV30	TRBJ2-5
TGTGCCAGCAACTTCCCTAGCGGGTCCAGCTCCTACGAGCAGTACTTC	CASNFPSGSSSYEQYF	once	TRBD2	TRBV5-6	TRBJ2-7
TGTGCCAGCAGCCCTGGGACAGGGGGCGACCAGCCCCAGCATTTT	CASSPGTGGDQPQHF	many	TRBD1	TRBV11-3	TRBJ1-5
TGCGCCAGCAGTGTCGGGGCAGGGAACACTGAAGCTTTCTTT	CASSVGAGNTEAFF	-	-	TRBV10-2	TRBJ1-1
TGCAGTGCTAGAACCCGGGACAGGGACATATCAAACGGCGAGCAGTACTTC	CSARTRDRDISNGEQYF	many	TRBD1	TRBV20-1	TRBJ2-7
TGTGCCAGCAGCTTAGTGCAGGGGGTATACAATGAGCAGTTCTTC	CASSLVQGVYNEQFF	many	TRBD1	TRBV7-9	TRBJ2-1
TGTGCCAGCAGCCAAGTGCAGGGGGCTGAAGCTTTCTTT	CASSQVQGAEAFF	many	TRBD1	TRBV3-1	TRBJ1-1
TGTGCCACCAGCAGAGAACAGGGATCAGGCTATGGCTACACCTTC	CATSREQGSGYGYTF	many	-	TRBV15	TRBJ1-2
TGTGCCAGCAGCTTAATCGCGGCAGTAGACACTGAAGCTTTCTTT	CASSLIAAVDTEAFF	-	-	TRBV7-2	TRBJ1-1
TGTGCCAGCAGTGCAGGGACACTCACAGATACGCAGTATTTT	CASSAGTLTDTQYF	-	-	TRBV28	TRBJ2-3
TGTGCCAGCAGCTTACATAGCGGGAGTTCTATCACTATAGCCAAAAACATTCAGTACTTC	CASSLHSGSSITIAKNIQYF	-	TRBD2	TRBV7-9	TRBJ2-4
TGTGCCACCCAGGGGGACAGGAGTAATGAAAAACTGTTTTTT	CATQGDRSNEKLFF	-	TRBD1	TRBV15	TRBJ1-4
TGTGCCAGCAGTAGGTACCCGCGCCAGGGAAGAACCTACGAGCAGTACTTC	CASSRYPRQGRTYEQYF	-	-	TRBV6-2/TRBV6-3	TRBJ2-7
TGTGCCAGCAGTCCCCCCGACACCGCCTACGAGCAGTACTTC	CASSPPDTAYEQYF	few	-	TRBV28	TRBJ2-7
TGCGCCAGCAGCTTGTCTTCGGGTATCACTGAAGCTTTCTTT	CASSLSSGITEAFF	many	-	TRBV5-1	TRBJ1-1
TGTGCCAGCTCACCCGGCTCATCGAACACTGAAGCTTTCTTT	CASSPGSSNTEAFF	many	-	TRBV18	TRBJ1-1
TGTGCCACCATGTGGGGTATGGACGGGGAGCTGTTTTTT	CATMWGMDGELFF	-	-	TRBV15	TRBJ2-2
TGCAGTGCTATACGGAGCTCCTACAATGAGCAGTTCTTC	CSAIRSSYNEQFF	many	-	TRBV20-1	TRBJ2-1
TGTGCCAGCAGCGTACAGGCAGGGGCGTACGAGCAGTACTTC	CASSVQAGAYEQYF	few	-	TRBV9	TRBJ2-7
TGTGCCAGCAGCCCACATCAGTACGAGCAGTACTTC	CASSPHQYEQYF	many	-	TRBV3-1	TRBJ2-7
TGTGCCACCAGCAGAGATTCCAACTCCTACAATGAGCAGTTCTTC	CATSRDSNSYNEQFF	many	-	TRBV15	TRBJ2-1
TGTGCCAGCAGCTTAGCAGCCAAAAACATTCAGTACTTC	CASSLAAKNIQYF	many	-	TRBV11-2	TRBJ2-4
TGTGCCAGCAGTCAACTGGGTGGGGCTGAAGCTTTCTTT	CASSQLGGAEAFF	-	-	TRBV11-2	TRBJ1-1
TGTGCCACCAGTGAGAGCAGCTCCTACGAGCAGTACTTC	CATSESSSYEQYF	many	-	TRBV24-1	TRBJ2-7
TGTGCCAGAGACGACAGTTGGCTTTATCCCACTAACTATGGCTACACCTTC	CARDDSWLYPTNYGYTF	-	-	TRBV2	TRBJ1-2
TGTGCCTGGAGTCGAACTAGCGGGAGGTTCAATGAGCAGTTCTTC	CAWSRTSGRFNEQFF	-	TRBD2	TRBV30	TRBJ2-1
TGTGCCAGCTCACCCAGGGACAGGGGTTCCGGTGAAAAACTGTTTTTT	CASSPRDRGSGEKLFF	-	TRBD1	TRBV18	TRBJ1-4
TGCAGTGCTAGAGTCGAGACCCAGTACTTC	CSARVETQYF	many	-	TRBV20-1	TRBJ2-5